The rows below give T cell receptor beta chains drawn from one sample of a study of T-cell reconstitution after alpha-beta-depleted transplantation in children. TCRdb fed the PCR reads into MiXCR, producing one record per CDR3 protein. Among roughly 28,000 distinct CDR3 sequences listed, about 18% were seen once. The sample in question was PBMCs, mostly from graft donor cells, obtained 60 days after TCRalphabeta/CD19-depleted stem cell transplant. Source of these receptors: a male patient aged 2-15 years who had a stem cell transplant for acute lymphoblastic leukemia, so the T cells may come from the graft donor. Each CDR3 is given with its conserved first and last residue. A D gene is named only where the DNA matches it firmly. Rows give clone size only sometimes, using once, few, many, or a class for an expanded clone.

D gene: TRBD1; clone size: few; J gene: TRBJ1-4; V gene: TRBV7-9; CDR3 DNA: TGTGCCAGCAGCATTACAGGGGGCGGGAATGAAAAACTGTTTTTT; CDR3 protein: CASSITGGGNEKLFF
D gene: NA; clone size: many; J gene: TRBJ2-1; V gene: TRBV20-1; CDR3 DNA: TGCAGTGCTAGTACATCCGGCAGAGAGTGGTACAATGAGCAGTTCTTC; CDR3 protein: CSASTSGREWYNEQFF
D gene: NA; clone size: NA; J gene: TRBJ2-3; V gene: TRBV5-1; CDR3 DNA: TGCGCCAGCAGCGCGCTACCTGGCGGGAGCACAGATACGCAGTATTTT; CDR3 protein: CASSALPGGSTDTQYF
D gene: TRBD1; clone size: NA; J gene: TRBJ1-6; V gene: TRBV20-1; CDR3 DNA: TGCAGTGCTAGAGAGGGGCGGGACAGGGTTAATTCACCCCTCCACTTT; CDR3 protein: CSAREGRDRVNSPLHF
D gene: NA; clone size: many; J gene: TRBJ2-1; V gene: TRBV28; CDR3 DNA: TGTGCCAGCAGTTTAGGCTATGAGCAGTTCTTC; CDR3 protein: CASSLGYEQFF
D gene: TRBD1; clone size: many; J gene: TRBJ2-5; V gene: TRBV12-3/TRBV12-4; CDR3 DNA: TGTGCCAGCAGTTGGGGACAGGGGAAAGAGACCCAGTACTTC; CDR3 protein: CASSWGQGKETQYF
D gene: NA; clone size: once; J gene: TRBJ2-1; V gene: TRBV7-2; CDR3 DNA: TGTGCCAGCAGCTTAAAAGTAGGGCAGGGAGCGAGCAATGAGCAGTTCTTC; CDR3 protein: CASSLKVGQGASNEQFF
D gene: NA; clone size: few; J gene: TRBJ2-2; V gene: TRBV12-3/TRBV12-4; CDR3 DNA: TGTGCCAGCAGTTCCGGGGTTCTGGGGGGCACCGGGGAGCTGTTTTTT; CDR3 protein: CASSSGVLGGTGELFF
D gene: TRBD2; clone size: NA; J gene: TRBJ2-1; V gene: TRBV4-3; CDR3 DNA: TGCGCCAGCAGCCTGATAGCGGGAGGGCTCGGAAATGAGCAGTTCTTC; CDR3 protein: CASSLIAGGLGNEQFF
D gene: NA; clone size: few; J gene: TRBJ2-1; V gene: TRBV27; CDR3 DNA: TGTGCCAGCAGTGCCGACGTAGGGGCCTACAATGAGCAGTTCTTC; CDR3 protein: CASSADVGAYNEQFF
D gene: NA; clone size: many; J gene: TRBJ1-1; V gene: TRBV5-8; CDR3 DNA: TGTGCCAGCAGCTTAGATTTAGGGGGGAACACTGAAGCTTTCTTT; CDR3 protein: CASSLDLGGNTEAFF